This TCR beta chain was recorded in a study of type 1 and type 2 diabetes patients. Across the study: Samples came from type 1 diabetic, type 2 diabetic or nondiabetic people, recruited in China.

Between the trimmed V and J ends, which lost 3 bases and 2 bases, there was a span of 7 bases. Germline lookup yields CDR1 LNHDA and CDR2 SQIVND (reference sequence). The CDR3 length is 13 residues. The PCR template was genomic DNA. The TCR beta CDR3 region was amplified using 30 forward and 13 reverse primers. TCRdb independently ran MiXCR on the multiplex PCR reads; one entry per CDR3 protein. The sample lists 250,000 or so distinct CDR3 sequences, more than 40% occurring once. A remark on this clonotype: Its antigen is unidentified.

Findings of the study overall: Some T1D-only expanded clones might appear in more T2D or control samples. Age and gender were not matched between study groups, possibly biasing interpretation. Both CD4+ and CD8+ type 2 diabetes repertoires showed significantly higher diversity than type 1.

The chain employs TRBV19 and TRBJ1-1; D gene unclear. Sequencing was performed on peripheral blood mononuclear cells (PBMCs). The receptor was isolated from a man aged 18 to 30 with type 2 diabetes. CDR3 loop: CASSIRFNTEAFF. The DNA of the CDR3 is TGTGCCAGTAGTATCCGATTTAACACTGAAGCTTTCTTT.